This T cell receptor beta chain emerged from a study of T cell responses to AZD1222 COVID-19 vaccine. Study observations and caveats: CD4 TCRs covered the whole spike, strongest at regions 160-218 and 743-854. Nearly half of spike-specific TCRs reportedly target unmutated variant regions. Only after the peak T cell response were repertoires sampled.

The CDR3 is 13 residues long. Trimming shortened V by 5 bases and J by 5 bases, and 11 bases separated the two germline ends. Germline CDR1 is KGHDR and CDR2 is SFDVKD. The table came from immunoSEQ multiplex PCR; TCRdb's copy has only in-frame clones and leaves some out. This table holds some 130,000 clones, 91% found once. A note on this clone: What it recognizes is unknown.

The rearrangement uses TRBV24-1 and TRBJ2-5; D gene unclear. This clonotype was obtained from an adult who received the AZD1222 COVID-19 vaccine. The sample consisted of peripheral blood, taken 28 days after the second AZD1222 dose. The CDR3 DNA reads as TGTGCCACCAGTGCTCCCGGTCTGGAGACCCAGTACTTC. Translation gives CATSAPGLETQYF.